These T cell receptor beta chains were read from a single sample in a study of T cells after yellow fever vaccination. TCRdb reanalysed the 5' RACE reads using MiXCR and keeps one entry per CDR3 protein. The repertoire consists of about 340,000 distinct CDR3 sequences, with 8.5% to 9% occurring once and the leading ten covering more than 15%. Sample: PBMCs, taken on the day of the first yellow fever vaccination. Receptors were obtained from a man aged 18 to 29 who received the YFV17D yellow fever vaccine. The CDR3 runs from the conserved cysteine through the conserved F or W. D genes are given only for firm matches. For some rows the clone size is stated as once, few or many, or as a class when expanded; others skip it.

V	D	J	size	DNA	CDR3
TRBV12-3/TRBV12-4	TRBD1	TRBJ2-3	few	TGTGCCAGCAGTACGACAGGGGGCTTCTGGGATACGCAGTATTTT	CASSTTGGFWDTQYF
TRBV3-1	TRBD1	TRBJ2-7	few	TGTGCCAGCAGCCAAGTGGGTGGTAGGACAGGGATTTACTACGAGCAGTACTTC	CASSQVGGRTGIYYEQYF
TRBV9	NA	TRBJ2-5	many	TGTGCCAGCAGCTGGGCGGGGACGGTAGAGACCCAGTACTTC	CASSWAGTVETQYF
TRBV6-2/TRBV6-3	NA	TRBJ2-3	few	TGTGCCAGCAGTTGGTGGGGCAACACAGATACGCAGTATTTT	CASSWWGNTDTQYF
TRBV5-4	NA	TRBJ2-1	NA	TGTGCCAGCAGCTTCAGGGGGGGAGAATACAATGAGCAGTTCTTC	CASSFRGGEYNEQFF
TRBV6-2/TRBV6-3	NA	TRBJ1-1	many	TGTGCCAGCAGTCTACATGAGAACACTGAAGCTTTCTTT	CASSLHENTEAFF
TRBV6-5	NA	TRBJ2-5	NA	TGTGCCAGCAGTTACTCGAATCCCCGCGTCGAGACCCAGTACTTC	CASSYSNPRVETQYF
TRBV3-1	NA	TRBJ2-3	NA	TGTGCCAGCAGCCAAGTCGGGGCGGGGGCCACAGATACGCAGTATTTT	CASSQVGAGATDTQYF
TRBV7-2	TRBD1	TRBJ1-1	few	TGTGCCAGCAGCTTAGGTCCACAGGGGGGAACTGAAGCTTTCTTT	CASSLGPQGGTEAFF
TRBV6-5	TRBD1	TRBJ1-4	NA	TGTGCCAGCAGACTCGGGACAGGGGGTTTTGAAAAACTGTTTTTT	CASRLGTGGFEKLFF
TRBV12-3/TRBV12-4	NA	TRBJ1-5	many	TGTGCCAGCAGCCCTCGGACTACGGGCAATCAGCCCCAGCATTTT	CASSPRTTGNQPQHF
TRBV5-1	NA	TRBJ2-5	NA	TGCGCCAGCAGCACCCAATCGACTAGTGAAGAGACCCAGTACTTC	CASSTQSTSEETQYF
TRBV9	NA	TRBJ2-3	few	TGTGCCAGCAATGCAGGGGAAAGCACAGATACGCAGTATTTT	CASNAGESTDTQYF
TRBV11-2	TRBD1	TRBJ1-4	few	TGTGCCAGCAGTCGGGACAGGGGGAGAAAACTGTTTTTT	CASSRDRGRKLFF
TRBV24-1	TRBD2	TRBJ2-2	NA	TGTGCCACCCGGGGGGAAAACACCGGGGAGCTGTTTTTT	CATRGENTGELFF
TRBV4-1	NA	TRBJ2-3	few	TGCGCCAGCAGCCAATGGGTGGAGGATACGCAGTATTTT	CASSQWVEDTQYF
TRBV5-1	NA	TRBJ1-2	few	TGCGCCAGCAGCTTGGACACGCTTAACTATGGCTACACCTTC	CASSLDTLNYGYTF
TRBV11-2	NA	TRBJ2-7	NA	TGTGCCAGCAGCTTTCCCCGGCACGAGCAGTACTTC	CASSFPRHEQYF
TRBV6-4	NA	TRBJ2-3	many	TGTGCCAGCAGTGCCAAAGGGGACGGGGCAGATACGCAGTATTTT	CASSAKGDGADTQYF
TRBV2	NA	TRBJ1-1	few	TGTGCCAGCAGTGAACTCGGGAACACTGAAGCTTTCTTT	CASSELGNTEAFF
TRBV12-3/TRBV12-4	TRBD2	TRBJ2-1	NA	TGTGCCAGCAGGGAGCGGGGGGGCATTAGTGAGCAGTTCTTC	CASRERGGISEQFF